The 2 T cell receptor beta chains listed next were all sequenced from one sample in a study of human T cells and chemical hapten exposure. Time point noted: pre-sensitization, week 0. Treatment reported: therapeutic diphenylcyclopropenone sensitization with weekly scalp DPC. One entry per CDR3 protein, called by TCRdb with MiXCR from the RACE reads. In the table there are approximately 90,000 distinct CDR3 sequences, 8.5% of which are singletons. The material sequenced was whole blood, taken in connection with sensitization to the hapten diphenylcyclopropenone (DPC). The receptors here all came from a middle-aged man with alopecia areata. Some clones in this sample may be carry-over from other donors' samples.

This clonotype showed up many times. The chain employs TRBV5-6 and TRBJ2-7; TRBD2 might be the D (7 bases). CDR1 and CDR2 (germline): SGHDT, YYEEEE. The CDR3 is 16 amino acids. V lost 0 bases and J 2 bases, leaving 15 bases between the germline ends. In nucleotides, the CDR3 is TGTGCCAGCAGCTTGGGGGGGCTAGCGGTACCCTACGAGCAGTACTTC. Translating gives CASSLGGLAVPYEQYF.

This clonotype turned up a few times. The chain is built from TRBV7-2 and TRBJ2-3, with D possibly TRBD2 on 5 matching bases. CDR1 is SGHTA and CDR2 is FQGNSA in the germline V gene. V gave up 4 bases and J gave up 0 bases, with 17 bases separating them. The CDR3 covers 17 residues. CDR3 loop: CASSSRRGLLSTDTQYF. The CDR3 coding sequence is TGTGCCAGCAGCTCCCGGAGAGGACTTTTGAGCACAGATACGCAGTATTTT.